What follows describes a single T cell receptor beta chain. The target antigen is unknown. Sequencing of TCR beta covered CD8+ and CD4+ T cells obtained from blood. FACS was used to enrich TEMRA cells, whereas the CD8+ and CD4+ T cells were obtained by negative isolation. Random hexamers were used to reverse transcribe the RNA input (roughly 0.5 to 1 ug). TCRdb redid the calling of the immunoSEQ multiplex PCR reads with MiXCR, one entry per CDR3 protein. This table has around 140,000 distinct CDR3 sequences, roughly 96% appearing once. This entry comes from a study of CD8 T cells in Susac syndrome. Overall study results and limits: The study acknowledged a relatively small number of individuals in its TCR sequencing and HLA analysis.

The CDR3 runs to 11 residues. Trimming took 3 bases from V and 13 from J; bases not matched to a gene: 6. Germline CDR1 is SQVTM and CDR2 is ANQGSEA. The material sequenced was CD4+ T cells from PBMCs. The sequence was obtained from a human donor with multiple sclerosis. The chain is built from TRBV29-1 and TRBJ2-7; TRBD1 matches at 10 bases. CDR3 nucleotides: TGCAGCGTTGAGGAGGGACAGGGGATTTACTTC. Residues: CSVEEGQGIYF.